This is a list of T cell receptor beta chains from one sample in a study of beta chain features in type 1 diabetes. TCRdb keeps only in-frame clones here, not all; method: immunoSEQ multiplex PCR. Here the sample spans 200,000 to 250,000 clones, over 7.5% being singletons. Sequences were obtained from naive CD4+ T cells from blood. Receptors were obtained from a woman under 30 in good health. The CDR3 runs from the conserved cysteine through the conserved F or W. The D gene is left open where the match is weak. Some rows have no size entry. The others give once, few or many, or a class for an expanded clone.

-	TRBV9	TRBJ2-3	TRBD1	CASSVASSDRGILADTQYF	TGTGCCAGCAGCGTAGCTTCATCGGACAGGGGCATTCTAGCAGATACGCAGTATTTT
few	TRBV28	TRBJ2-3	-	CASSSSGLPDTQYF	TGTGCCAGCAGTTCCAGCGGACTTCCCGATACGCAGTATTTT
-	TRBV5-1	TRBJ2-1	-	CASSAAANYNEQFF	TGCGCCAGCAGTGCAGCGGCCAACTACAATGAGCAGTTCTTC
-	TRBV9	TRBJ2-1	TRBD2	CASGDLAGGYNEQFF	TGTGCCAGCGGAGACCTAGCGGGAGGTTATAATGAGCAGTTCTTC
-	TRBV19	TRBJ1-1	TRBD1	CASSIWTGKGTEAFF	TGTGCCAGTAGTATTTGGACAGGGAAGGGCACTGAAGCTTTCTTT
-	TRBV4-2	TRBJ2-3	TRBD1	CASSPMTGFGADTQYF	TGTGCCAGCAGCCCTATGACAGGGTTTGGGGCAGATACGCAGTATTTT
-	TRBV6-1	TRBJ2-2	-	CAATRGLANTGELFF	TGTGCCGCAACTCGCGGGCTCGCGAACACCGGGGAGCTGTTTTTT
-	TRBV9	TRBJ1-1	-	CASSALRTDGNTEAFF	TGTGCCAGCAGCGCCCTTCGGACAGACGGGAACACTGAAGCTTTCTTT
-	TRBV27	TRBJ2-1	TRBD2	CASSPAPTSGRAYNEQFF	TGTGCCAGCAGTCCCGCACCCACTAGCGGGAGGGCCTACAATGAGCAGTTCTTC
few	TRBV7-2	TRBJ1-1	-	CASSLGGGDLTEAFF	TGTGCCAGCAGCTTAGGGGGAGGCGATCTCACTGAAGCTTTCTTT
-	TRBV5-4	TRBJ2-3	TRBD2	CASSSRTSGSTDTQYF	TGTGCCAGCAGCTCAAGGACTAGCGGGAGCACAGATACGCAGTATTTT
-	TRBV5-1	TRBJ2-2	-	CASSSYKNTGELFF	TGCGCCAGCAGCTCGTACAAGAACACCGGGGAGCTGTTTTTT
few	TRBV14	TRBJ2-2	-	CASSQDPLVDTGELFF	TGTGCCAGCAGCCAAGATCCTCTCGTAGACACCGGGGAGCTGTTTTTT
few	TRBV7-9	TRBJ1-1	-	CASSLVGGAMNTEAFF	TGTGCCAGCAGCTTAGTTGGGGGGGCGATGAACACTGAAGCTTTCTTT
few	TRBV15	TRBJ1-5	TRBD1	CATSREGQGINQPQHF	TGTGCCACCAGCAGAGAGGGACAGGGAATCAATCAGCCCCAGCATTTT
-	TRBV4-1	TRBJ2-5	-	CASSQEWLDGTQYF	TGCGCCAGCAGCCAAGAGTGGCTCGATGGGACCCAGTACTTC